This T cell receptor beta chain was identified in a study of radiation and T cells in renal cell carcinoma. General observations from the study: Compared with controls, irradiated tumors had more, larger dominant CDR3 motifs. Compared with controls, irradiated tumors showed greater TCR clonality.

This sample's treatment: treatment-naive control, cytoreductive nephrectomy. Only in-frame clones appear in the TCRdb table, and some are missing; sequencing was by immunoSEQ multiplex PCR. The table lists around 23,000 clones, less than 55% of them singletons, with less than 25% in the top ten. The CDR3 spans 14 residues. Trimming cost V 5 bases and J 4 bases; bases outside gene matches: 4. The germline gives CDR1 MNHEY, CDR2 SVGAGI. Notes on this clone: The antigen remains unidentified.

The material sequenced was tumor tissue, taken from a patient whose treatment was nephrectomy without radiotherapy. This TCR came from a human donor with renal cell carcinoma. The chain links TRBV6-5 to TRBJ2-4; 8 bases map to TRBD2. CDR3 residues: CASSRSGGKNIQYF. CDR3 DNA: TGTGCCAGCAGTCGTTCGGGGGGGAAAAACATTCAGTACTTC.